The rows below give T cell receptor beta chains drawn from one sample of a study of graft-versus-host responses after intestinal transplantation. TCRdb keeps only in-frame clones here, not all; method: immunoSEQ multiplex PCR. The sample consists of about 100,000 clones, about 88% of them appearing once. Their antigen targets remain unknown. Material: unstimulated CD4+ T cells sorted from spleen or lymph node cells, obtained before transplant. The receptors were gathered from a human donor who was the organ donor for an intestinal transplant. Both conserved end residues are part of each CDR3.

V,J,CDR3
TRBV6-5,TRBJ1-2,CASSNGQIYGYTF
TRBV6-1,TRBJ2-6,CASSEASRARANVLTF
TRBV6-6,TRBJ2-1,CASRAPGVGNEQFF
TRBV2,TRBJ2-2,CASSGVGTGELFF
TRBV2,TRBJ1-2,CASSESVQVCF
TRBV11-1,TRBJ1-6,CASSLAAQHNSPLHF
TRBV10-2,TRBJ1-2,CASSGGWQEGTNYGYTF
TRBV5-1,TRBJ1-3,CASSSTGVTGNTIYF
TRBV5-4,TRBJ1-2,CASTPGGGNYGYTF
TRBV7-8,TRBJ2-7,CASSLGYSYEQYF
TRBV6-6,TRBJ1-2,CASSGTGASGNYGYTF
TRBV2,TRBJ2-2,CASSSGELFF
TRBV6-1,TRBJ1-2,CASRPTQGVHYGYTF
TRBV7-9,TRBJ1-5,CASSLNSENQPQHF
TRBV7-9,TRBJ1-5,CASTLGGVDQPQHF
TRBV4-1,TRBJ2-4,CASSQVQGSRDRLAKNIQYF
TRBV10-2,TRBJ2-7,CASRVSTGAYEQYF
TRBV6-5,TRBJ1-2,CASSYGGPTNYGYTF
TRBV19,TRBJ2-2,CASSGGSGELFF
TRBV7-8,TRBJ2-7,CASSRLSGHPYEQYF
TRBV28,TRBJ2-7,CASRPTGLGSYEQYF
TRBV27,TRBJ2-7,CASSPRVAGGSYEQYF
TRBV6-6,TRBJ2-5,CASRVRETQYF
TRBV14,TRBJ1-4,CASSRTGGTNEKLFF
TRBV28,TRBJ2-1,CASRTGTGGYNEQFF
TRBV30,TRBJ2-4,CAWRTRGVDIQYF
TRBV28,TRBJ1-4,CASSRTGTRELFF
TRBV6-1,TRBJ1-5,CASSERGGQPQHF
TRBV28,TRBJ1-5,CASSGPMGNQPQHF
TRBV19,TRBJ2-1,CASKLDGSGNEQFF
TRBV5-1,TRBJ2-5,CASSFTFQETQYF
TRBV10-3,TRBJ1-1,CAIGSLGGGTEAFF
TRBV5-6,TRBJ2-3,CASSFGDTQYF
TRBV6-1,TRBJ1-3,CASRPGGSGNTIYF
TRBV6-5,TRBJ1-3,CASSLFRILDTIYF
TRBV11-3,TRBJ2-2,CASSWGGDGELFF
TRBV28,TRBJ1-5,CASSSGQGGWSNQPQHF